The 10 T cell receptor beta chains below all came from one sample that was sequenced in a study of T cell responses to AZD1222 COVID-19 vaccine (dated by TCRdb to about 2021). Library generation was performed with the immunoSEQ multiplex PCR assay. TCRdb re-hosts the immuneACCESS table, in-frame sequences only. Its copies lack some clones; in the studies checked, an unresolved V gene accounts for under half of them, and the cause for the rest is not known. The sample records almost 50,000 clones, approximately 79% of which are singletons. The ten biggest clones cover approximately 20% of the sample. The label giving this sample's time point can be read as: baseline before first vaccination. The treatment or condition label corresponds to: meningococcal conjugate vaccine given as trial control. The specimen was peripheral blood, collected on day 0 of MenACWY control vaccination. The source is an adult in good health.

This clone was found a few times. The rearrangement joins TRBV6-5 to TRBJ1-6; the D is unclear. There are 14 residues in the CDR3. Germline loops: CDR1 MNHEY, CDR2 SVGAGI. Trimming shortened V by 7 bases and J by 2 bases, and 9 bases separated the two germline ends. The DNA of the CDR3 is TGTGCCAGCACCGCGGGCCCCTATAATTCACCCCTCCACTTT. Encoded protein: CASTAGPYNSPLHF.

This clone was picked up a small number of times. This rearrangement joins TRBV11-2 to TRBJ1-1; D gene ambiguous. CDR1 and CDR2 (germline): SGHAT, FQNNGV. With 8 bases removed from V and 6 bases from J, the gap between germline ends came to 16 bases. CDR3 length: 13 residues. The CDR3 DNA reads as TGTGCCAGCGGAGGGAGGAGAGTGGCTGAAGCTTTCTTT. This sequence encodes CASGGRRVAEAFF.

By its share, this clone is medium-sized. The V call is TRBV19, the J call TRBJ2-3; D perhaps matches TRBD2 (5 bases). V gave up 0 bases and J gave up 2 bases, with 9 bases separating them. The CDR3 contains 15 residues. From germline, CDR1 is LNHDA and CDR2 SQIVND (reference sequence). This CDR3 reads CASSIEASPTDTQYF. CDR3 DNA: TGTGCCAGTAGTATAGAGGCTAGCCCCACAGATACGCAGTATTTT.

This clone was counted only a few times. The chain recombines TRBV3-1 (or the pseudogene TRBV3-2) with TRBJ1-5; D is uncertain. This CDR3 comprises 16 residues. V was pared by 0 bases and J by 7 bases, with 16 bases between. The V gene's germline CDR1 is LGHDT and CDR2 YNNKEL (reference sequence). The CDR3 spells CASSQDRTSSGQPQHF. CDR3 nucleotides: TGTGCCAGCAGCCAAGATCGGACTTCCTCGGGCCAGCCCCAGCATTTT.

J is TRBJ2-5 and V is TRBV27; D is possibly TRBD2 (6 bases). Germline assignment: CDR1 MNHEY and CDR2 SMNVEV (reference sequence). This CDR3 comprises 16 residues. Trimming removed 7 bases from V and 0 bases from J, with 18 bases in between. CDR3 region: CASKLWGTGDQETQYF. In DNA, the CDR3 is TGTGCCAGCAAACTTTGGGGAACGGGAGACCAAGAGACCCAGTACTTC.

The chain carries TRBV10-2 and TRBJ2-5, with 8 bases matching TRBD1. The CDR3 is made up of 14 amino acids. Per the germline V gene, CDR1 is WSHSY and CDR2 is SAAADI. J gave up 4 bases and V 6 bases, and 7 bases lay outside the gene matches. The CDR3 spells CASRKTGVGETQYF. As DNA, the CDR3 is TGCGCCAGCAGGAAGACAGGGGTGGGAGAGACCCAGTACTTC.

CDR3 in amino acids: CASSPGAGAGYTF. The DNA for the CDR3 is TGCGCCAGCAGCCCGGGGGCAGGGGCTGGCTACACCTTC. This chain joins TRBV5-1 and TRBJ1-2, with D maybe TRBD1 (6 bases). V was shortened by 4 bases and J by 7 bases, with 14 bases between the two germline ends. Germline CDR1 is SGHRS and CDR2 is YFSETQ. This CDR3 has 13 amino acids. Full variable domain (outside the CDR3, taken from reference TRBV5-1 and TRBJ1-2): KAGVTQTPRYLIKTRGQQVTLSCSPISGHRSVSWYQQTPGQGLQFLFEYFSETQRNKGNFPGRFSGRQFSNSRSEMNVSTLELGDSALYLCASSPGAGAGYTFGSGTRLTVV.

The CDR3, as DNA: TGTGCCAGCTCACCCTGGGCAGGGGATACGGATACGCAGTATTTT. It specifies CASSPWAGDTDTQYF. The chain has TRBV18 and TRBJ2-3; tentatively, D is TRBD1 (6 bases). Trimming pared 3 bases from V and 6 bases from J, leaving 16 bases between. Germline-derived CDR1 and CDR2 are KGHSH and LQKENI. The CDR3 is made up of 15 amino acids.

The chain combines TRBV25-1 with TRBJ1-1; TRBD1 agrees at 10 bases. CDR1 MGHDK and CDR2 SYGVNS come from the germline V gene. This CDR3 has 12 amino acids. V lost 4 bases to trimming and J lost 9 bases; unmatched junction nucleotides: 2. CDR3 coding DNA: TGTGCCAGCAGTGTTGACAGGGGGCAAGCTTTCTTT. Its protein is CASSVDRGQAFF.

V usage is TRBV12-5 and J usage is TRBJ2-3, with TRBD2 matching 9 bases. Germline V lookup: CDR1 LGHNT, CDR2 FRNRAP. The CDR3 is made up of 19 amino acids. The ends lost 4 bases at V and 1 base at J; junction bases unmatched: 15. The CDR3 loop reads CASGSPPRLSGGGTDTQYF. Here the CDR3 DNA reads TGTGCTAGTGGTTCCCCCCCCAGACTTAGCGGGGGTGGCACAGATACGCAGTATTTT.